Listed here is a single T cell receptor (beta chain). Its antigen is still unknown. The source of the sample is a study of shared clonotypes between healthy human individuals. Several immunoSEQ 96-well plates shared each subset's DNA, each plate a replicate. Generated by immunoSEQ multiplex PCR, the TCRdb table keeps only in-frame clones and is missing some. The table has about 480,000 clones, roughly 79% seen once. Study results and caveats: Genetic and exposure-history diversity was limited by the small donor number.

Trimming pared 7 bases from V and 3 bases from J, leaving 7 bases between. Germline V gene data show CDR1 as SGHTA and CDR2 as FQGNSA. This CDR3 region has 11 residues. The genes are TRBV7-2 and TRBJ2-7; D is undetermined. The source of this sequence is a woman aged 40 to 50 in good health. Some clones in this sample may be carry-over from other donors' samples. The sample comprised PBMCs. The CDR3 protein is CASTQNYEQYF. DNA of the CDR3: TGTGCCAGCACCCAAAACTACGAGCAGTACTTC.